These 12 T cell receptor beta chains came from one sample sequenced in a study of monozygotic twins with inflammatory bowel disease. Reanalyzing the 5' RACE reads, TCRdb keeps one entry per CDR3 protein, without DNA. Its listing shows 350,000 to 400,000 distinct CDR3 sequences. The sequencing input was blood. These receptor sequences come from a human donor with ulcerative colitis or Crohn's disease, or a healthy co-twin of an affected twin (not recorded which).

The rearrangement joins TRBV20-1 to TRBJ2-1; TCRdb gives TRBD2 as the D gene, but with no DNA this cannot be confirmed. Per germline, CDR1 DFQATT and CDR2 SNEGSKA (reference sequence). The CDR3 length is 13 residues. Here the CDR3 reads CSAGTSGGYEQFF.

V gene TRBV7-2 combines with J gene TRBJ2-7; there is no DNA to check the TCRdb D call of TRBD1. CDR3 length equals 14 residues. Germline loops: CDR1 SGHTA, CDR2 FQGNSA. CDR3 amino acids: CASSENRGSYEQYF.

The chain is built from TRBV6-2 or TRBV6-3 and TRBJ1-1; TCRdb gives TRBD1 as the D gene, but with no DNA this cannot be confirmed. The length of the CDR3 is 15 residues. CDR1 and CDR2 (germline): MNHEY, SVGEGT. CDR3: CASKPHGTGSTEAFF.

The CDR3 sequence is CASRGGQDNYYEQYF. The chain has TRBV28 and TRBJ2-7; checking the TCRdb D call of TRBD1 is not possible without DNA. The CDR3 is 15 residues long. Germline V gene lookup returns CDR1 MDHEN and CDR2 SYDVKM.

The chain couples TRBV30 to TRBJ1-6; the TRBD1 assignment by TCRdb is unverifiable without DNA. The CDR3 totals 16 residues. The germline V gene encodes CDR1 GTSNPN and CDR2 SVGIG (reference sequence). CDR3 sequence: CAWRIFGTGVNSPLHF.

The J gene is TRBJ2-1, the V gene TRBV4-1. Germline assignment: CDR1 MGHRA and CDR2 YSYEKL. This CDR3 has 15 amino acids. This chain's CDR3 is CASSQVGRVRNEQFF.

The chain has TRBV20-1 and TRBJ1-4; TCRdb lists TRBD1, though no DNA is available to test this call. The CDR3 runs 14 residues. Germline CDR1 is DFQATT and CDR2 is SNEGSKA (reference sequence). The CDR3 spells CSARDQWGPRFYVF.

The chain couples TRBV6-2 or TRBV6-3 to TRBJ2-7; without DNA, the TCRdb call of TRBD2 cannot be checked. This CDR3 contains 17 residues. Germline values: CDR1 MNHEY, CDR2 SVGEGT. The CDR3 sequence: CASLFLGTSRRPYEQYF.

The rearrangement joins TRBV9 to TRBJ2-2; with no DNA, the TCRdb D assignment of TRBD2 cannot be verified. The germline CDR1 and CDR2 sequences are SGDLS and YYNGEE. The CDR3 is 16 amino acids. CDR3 sequence: CASSVGTSGASGELFF.

The rearrangement links TRBV7-9 to TRBJ2-7; as DNA is missing, the TRBD1 call by TCRdb cannot be tested. The CDR3 is made up of 14 amino acids. Germline assignment: CDR1 SEHNR and CDR2 FQNEAQ (reference sequence). The CDR3 reads CASSSTGTVSEQYF.

The chain joins TRBV20-1 to TRBJ2-7; TCRdb's D call, TRBD1, is unchecked because there is no DNA. The CDR3 runs 16 residues. Germline V CDR1 and CDR2: DFQATT, SNEGSKA (reference sequence). CDR3 loop: CSARDRGLFSSYEQYF.

The chain is built from TRBV9 and TRBJ1-4; TCRdb lists TRBD1, though no DNA is available to test this call. Germline CDR1 is SGDLS and CDR2 is YYNGEE. The CDR3 spans 18 residues. This CDR3 is CASSVEGGGFATNEKLFF.